The 20 T cell receptor beta chains reported below all come from one sample, sequenced in a study of identical twins. MiXCR was run by TCRdb on the 5' RACE reads, yielding one entry per CDR3 protein. The sample has 250,000 to 300,000 distinct CDR3 sequences, roughly 9% seen once. These same records also appear under a second study, on yellow fever vaccine responses in identical twins.

The sample taken for sequencing was CD8+ T cells sorted from blood. These receptors all stem from a young woman in good health.

This clonotype was counted only a few times. The chain couples TRBV7-8 to TRBJ2-6; D is unclear. The CDR3 consists of 15 residues. V dropped 0 bases and J dropped 0 bases, with 3 bases sitting between them. The germline gives CDR1 SGHVS, CDR2 FQNEAQ. The CDR3 DNA follows: TGTGCCAGCAGCTTAGCGGCCTCTGGGGCCAACGTCCTGACTTTC. Protein product: CASSLAASGANVLTF. The full variable domain, its missing parts supplied by reference TRBV7-8 and TRBJ2-6, is GAGVSQSPRYKVAKRGQDVALRCDPISGHVSLFWYQQALGQGPEFLTYFQNEAQLDKSGLPSDRFFAERPEGSVSTLKIQRTQQEDSAVYLCASSLAASGANVLTFGAGSRLTVL.

This clonotype has a count of ten or more. CDR3 amino acids: CASSYDRGTGDTGELFF. The CDR3 DNA sequence: TGTGCCAGCAGTTACGATAGAGGGACAGGGGACACCGGGGAGCTGTTTTTT. The chain has TRBV9 and TRBJ2-2; 10 positions agree with TRBD1. Germline V gene data show CDR1 as SGDLS and CDR2 as YYNGEE. The CDR3 runs to 17 residues. V lost 5 bases to trimming and J lost 3 bases; unmatched junction nucleotides: 10. The full variable domain, with the rest looked up from reference TRBV9 and TRBJ2-2, is DSGVTQTPKHLITATGQRVTLRCSPRSGDLSVYWYQQSLDQGLQFLIQYYNGEERAKGNILERFSAQQFPDLHSELNLSSLELGDSALYFCASSYDRGTGDTGELFFGEGSRLTVL.

This clonotype was observed many times. CDR3 region: CASSPRDGYNEQFF. As DNA, the CDR3 is TGCGCCAGCAGCCCCCGGGACGGTTACAATGAGCAGTTCTTC. This rearrangement joins TRBV5-1 to TRBJ2-1; D may be TRBD1 or TRBD2 (5 bases each). This CDR3 has 14 amino acids. In germline, CDR1 is SGHRS, CDR2 YFSETQ. Trimming removed 4 bases from V and 4 bases from J, with 12 bases in between.

This clonotype has a handful of counts. V is TRBV6-2 or TRBV6-3 and J is TRBJ2-1, with 10 bases that match TRBD1. From germline, CDR1 is MNHEY and CDR2 SVGEGT. This CDR3 contains 20 residues. The junction had 17 bases not matched to a gene; V was cut back by 5 bases and J by 1 base. CDR3 residues: CASSTQSRWDRGISYNEQFF. The CDR3 bases are TGTGCCAGCAGTACCCAAAGTCGTTGGGACAGGGGAATTTCCTACAATGAGCAGTTCTTC.

Comment on this clonotype: A read error may explain this, as a much larger clone is one base away. CDR3 residues: CASSAYYEQYF. CDR3 in DNA: TGTGCCAGCAGCGCCTACTACGAGCAGTACTTC. The J gene is TRBJ2-7, the V gene TRBV5-6; D gene ambiguous. Germline assignment: CDR1 SGHDT and CDR2 YYEEEE. There are 11 residues in the CDR3. Trimming took 4 bases from V and 3 from J, leaving 5 bases between them.

The V call is TRBV29-1, the J call TRBJ2-6; 7 bases are shared with TRBD1. The CDR3 length is 16 residues. The trim removed 3 bases at V and 0 bases at J, leaving 5 bases unmatched. The V gene's germline CDR1 is SQVTM and CDR2 ANQGSEA. CDR3 region: CSVDGQANSGANVLTF. The CDR3 DNA follows: TGCAGCGTTGATGGACAGGCCAACTCTGGGGCCAACGTCCTGACTTTC.

This clonotype appeared a few times. The chain employs TRBV4-2 and TRBJ1-5; D might be TRBD1 (6 bases). This CDR3 comprises 18 residues. Per germline, CDR1 LGHNA and CDR2 YNFKEQ. V lost 4 bases to trimming and J lost 3 bases, with 22 bases between them. Here the CDR3 reads CASSPQQARGGPNQPQHF. The CDR3 DNA reads as TGTGCCAGCAGCCCCCAACAGGCCAGGGGAGGCCCCAATCAGCCCCAGCATTTT.

The chain carries TRBV24-1 and TRBJ2-7; possible D gene TRBD1, 6 bases. The CDR3 is made up of 13 amino acids. V was shortened by 9 bases and J by 3 bases, with 14 bases between the two germline ends. Germline CDR1 is KGHDR and CDR2 is SFDVKD. The DNA of the CDR3 is TGTGCCACCCGACAGGCAGCTGACTACGAGCAGTACTTC. As protein: CATRQAADYEQYF.

This clonotype was seen a handful of times. V usage is TRBV14 and J usage is TRBJ2-3; D unresolved. Germline V CDR1 and CDR2: SGHDN, FVKESK. Trimming took off 1 base at V and 3 bases at J, with 11 bases between the two ends. The CDR3 length is 15 residues. In DNA form, the CDR3 reads TGTGCCAGCAGCCAAGTTTTGGCCCCGACAGATACGCAGTATTTT. Translation gives CASSQVLAPTDTQYF. Drawing the rest from reference TRBV14 and TRBJ2-3, the complete variable domain is EAGVTQFPSHSVIEKGQTVTLRCDPISGHDNLYWYRRVMGKEIKFLLHFVKESKQDESGMPNNRFLAERTGGTYSTLKVQPAELEDSGVYFCASSQVLAPTDTQYFGPGTRLTVL.

The rearrangement links TRBV3-1 to TRBJ2-5, with D perhaps matching TRBD2 (5 bases). V was trimmed by 3 bases and J by 8 bases, leaving 16 bases between them. The CDR3 extends over 14 amino acids. Germline lookup yields CDR1 LGHDT and CDR2 YNNKEL (reference sequence). The CDR3 DNA is TGTGCCAGCAGCCAGGCTGGACTGGAGAGAACCCAGTACTTC. Translating gives CASSQAGLERTQYF.

This clonotype was seen a single time. The chain joins TRBV12-5 to TRBJ2-1; no definite D call. V lost 3 bases and J lost 9, with 9 bases in between. Germline V lookup: CDR1 LGHNT, CDR2 FRNRAP. This CDR3 is 12 amino acids long. The CDR3 DNA is TGTGCTAGTGGTTTTACACTTAGTGAGCAGTTCTTC. It is translated as CASGFTLSEQFF. Variable domain in full (rest from reference TRBV12-5 and TRBJ2-1): DARVTQTPRHKVTEMGQEVTMRCQPILGHNTVFWYRQTMMQGLELLAYFRNRAPLDDSGMPKDRFSAEMPDATLATLKIQPSEPRDSAVYFCASGFTLSEQFFGPGTRLTVL.

The V gene is TRBV24-1, the J gene TRBJ2-3; 9 bases agree with TRBD1. The CDR3 spans 20 residues. Trimming took 0 bases from V and 7 from J; bases not matched to a gene: 19. Germline assignment: CDR1 KGHDR and CDR2 SFDVKD. The CDR3 DNA reads as TGTGCCACCAGTGATTTGGCCAAACCGGGACAGGGTTCCGTCCTTCATACGCAGTATTTT. This encodes CATSDLAKPGQGSVLHTQYF.

This clonotype was recorded many times. This chain joins TRBV5-6 and TRBJ1-6; no clear D. Germline loops: CDR1 SGHDT, CDR2 YYEEEE. This CDR3 has 16 residues. The V and J ends lost 1 base and 4 bases respectively, with 12 bases between them. The CDR3 DNA follows: TGTGCCAGCAGCTTGTGGCAGGCCGTATATAATTCACCCCTCCACTTT. Translating gives CASSLWQAVYNSPLHF. Full variable domain (outside the CDR3, taken from reference TRBV5-6 and TRBJ1-6): DAGVTQSPTHLIKTRGQQVTLRCSPKSGHDTVSWYQQALGQGPQFIFQYYEEEERQRGNFPDRFSGHQFPNYSSELNVNALLLGDSALYLCASSLWQAVYNSPLHFGNGTRLTVT.

This clonotype was counted at least ten times. The J gene is TRBJ2-3, the V gene TRBV29-1; weak D call: TRBD2 (7 bases). CDR3 length: 14 residues. The germline V gene encodes CDR1 SQVTM and CDR2 ANQGSEA. V gave up 8 bases and J gave up 3 bases, with 18 bases separating them. CDR3 protein: CSFNGGLATDTQYF. CDR3 bases: TGCAGCTTCAACGGGGGGCTAGCAACAGATACGCAGTATTTT.

A few counts support this clonotype. The rearrangement uses TRBV2 and TRBJ2-1, with 9 bases matching TRBD1. The V gene's germline CDR1 is SNHLY and CDR2 FYNNEI. The CDR3 spans 12 residues. V lost 7 bases, J lost 8 bases, and 3 bases stayed unmatched. In nucleotides, the CDR3 is TGTGCCAGCAAGGGACAGGGCTATGAGCAGTTCTTC. Translated, it gives CASKGQGYEQFF.

The chain recombines TRBV7-8 with TRBJ2-5, with 11 positions matching TRBD2. There are 13 residues in the CDR3. After removal of 5 bases from V and 7 bases from J, the junction contained 3 bases not matched to a gene. Germline CDR1 is SGHVS and CDR2 is FQNEAQ. The CDR3 region has the DNA TGTGCCAGCAGCATCACTAGCGGGGGGACCCAGTACTTC. This codes for CASSITSGGTQYF.

The rearrangement joins TRBV4-3 to TRBJ2-1, with 9 positions matching TRBD2. After removal of 1 base from V and 7 bases from J, the junction contained 5 bases not matched to a gene. The CDR3 is 15 amino acids. CDR1 is LGHNA, CDR2 YSLEER, per germline. CDR3 region: CASSQGSGRLNEQFF. The CDR3, as DNA: TGCGCCAGCAGCCAAGGCAGCGGGAGGTTAAATGAGCAGTTCTTC.

The chain employs TRBV2 and TRBJ2-3, with D unclear. CDR3 length: 12 amino acids. V shed 6 bases and J shed 4 bases, with 8 bases lying between them. Germline V CDR1 and CDR2: SNHLY, FYNNEI. CDR3 sequence (DNA): TGTGCCAGCAGGGGTAACCCAGATACGCAGTATTTT. This translates into CASRGNPDTQYF.

This clonotype has a count of ten or more. The chain uses TRBV29-1 and TRBJ1-1, with 7 bases lining up with TRBD1. J was trimmed by 2 bases and V by 7 bases; bases with no gene match: 10. The germline V gene has CDR1 SQVTM and CDR2 ANQGSEA. The CDR3 is 14 amino acids. The CDR3 here is CSAYPGQTNTEAFF. The CDR3 DNA follows: TGCAGCGCCTATCCGGGACAGACAAACACTGAAGCTTTCTTT. The full variable domain, completed using reference TRBV29-1 and TRBJ1-1, is SAVISQKPSRDICQRGTSLTIQCQVDSQVTMMFWYRQQPGQSLTLIATANQGSEATYESGFVIDKFPISRPNLTFSTLTVSNMSPEDSSIYLCSAYPGQTNTEAFFGQGTRLTVV.

The chain couples TRBV7-9 to TRBJ2-1, with 13 positions matching TRBD2. Germline values: CDR1 SEHNR, CDR2 FQNEAQ (reference sequence). CDR3 length equals 17 residues. J lost 3 bases, V lost 6 bases, and 8 bases had no gene match. The CDR3 protein is CASRTGTSGTLYNEQFF. In nucleotides, the CDR3 is TGTGCCAGCAGAACCGGGACTAGCGGGACTCTCTACAATGAGCAGTTCTTC.